The present TCR beta chain was sequenced within a study of cytomegalovirus exposure and HLA in healthy donors. This clone was seen a handful of times. Its antigen is currently unknown. A multiplex PCR was run with 60 Vbeta primers and 13 Jbeta primers. Only in-frame clones appear in the TCRdb table, and some are missing; sequencing was by immunoSEQ multiplex PCR. The sample contains around 150,000 clones, roughly three quarters of which appear only once. Findings and limits, study-wide: After further analysis at a later stage, 16,951 TCR beta sequences were associated with HLA alleles at 0.05 false discovery rate.

Germline V lookup: CDR1 SGHDT, CDR2 YYEEEE. The CDR3 is 15 amino acids. The ends lost 3 bases at V and 7 bases at J; junction bases unmatched: 10. Sequencing used PBMCs. This chain joins TRBV5-6 and TRBJ2-7; 10 positions match TRBD2. This clonotype originated in a man younger than 45 in good health and CMV-seronegative. CDR3 amino acids: CASSSEREGLWEQYF. The CDR3 DNA follows: TGTGCCAGCAGCTCTGAGCGGGAGGGCCTCTGGGAGCAGTACTTC.